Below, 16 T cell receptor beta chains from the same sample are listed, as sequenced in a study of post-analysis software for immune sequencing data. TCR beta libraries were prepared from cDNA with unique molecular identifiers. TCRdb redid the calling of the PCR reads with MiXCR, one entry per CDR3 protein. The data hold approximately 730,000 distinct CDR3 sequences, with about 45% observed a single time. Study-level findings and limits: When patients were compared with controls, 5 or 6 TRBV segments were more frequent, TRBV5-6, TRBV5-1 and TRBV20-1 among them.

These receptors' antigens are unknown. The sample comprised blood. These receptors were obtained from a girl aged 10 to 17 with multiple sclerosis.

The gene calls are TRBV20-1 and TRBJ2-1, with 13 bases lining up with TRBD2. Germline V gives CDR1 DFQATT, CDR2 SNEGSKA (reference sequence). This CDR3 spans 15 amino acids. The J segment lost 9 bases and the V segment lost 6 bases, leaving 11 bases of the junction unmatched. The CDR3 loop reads CSATTSGGISREQFF. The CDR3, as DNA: TGCAGTGCCACGACTAGCGGGGGGATTTCTCGTGAGCAGTTCTTC.

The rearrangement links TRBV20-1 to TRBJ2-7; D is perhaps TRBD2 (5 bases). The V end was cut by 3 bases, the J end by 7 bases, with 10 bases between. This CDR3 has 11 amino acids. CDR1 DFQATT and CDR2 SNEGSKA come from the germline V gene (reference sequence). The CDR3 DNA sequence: TGCAGTGCTAGCGGTCCGGGGGAGCAGTACTTC. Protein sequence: CSASGPGEQYF.

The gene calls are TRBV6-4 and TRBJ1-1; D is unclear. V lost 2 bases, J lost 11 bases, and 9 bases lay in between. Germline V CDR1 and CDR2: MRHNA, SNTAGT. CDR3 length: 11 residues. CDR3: CASSDGFRAFF. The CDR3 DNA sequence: TGTGCCAGCAGTGACGGGTTTAGGGCTTTCTTT.

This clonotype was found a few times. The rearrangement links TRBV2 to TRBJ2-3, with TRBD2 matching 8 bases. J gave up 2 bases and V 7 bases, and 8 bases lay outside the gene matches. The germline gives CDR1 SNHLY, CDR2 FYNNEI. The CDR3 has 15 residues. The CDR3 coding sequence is TGTGCCAGCACACGGGAGGGTTCGTTCACAGATACGCAGTATTTT. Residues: CASTREGSFTDTQYF.

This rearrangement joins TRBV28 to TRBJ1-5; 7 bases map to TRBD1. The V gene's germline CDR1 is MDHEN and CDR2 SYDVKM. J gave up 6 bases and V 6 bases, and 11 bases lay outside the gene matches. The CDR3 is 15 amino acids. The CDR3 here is CASSRRDRGSQPQHF. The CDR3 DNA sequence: TGTGCCAGCAGCCGCCGGGACAGAGGGAGTCAGCCCCAGCATTTT.

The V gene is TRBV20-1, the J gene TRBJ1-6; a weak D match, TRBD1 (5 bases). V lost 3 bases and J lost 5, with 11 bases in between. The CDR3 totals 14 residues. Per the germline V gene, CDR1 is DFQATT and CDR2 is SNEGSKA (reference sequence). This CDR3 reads CSASTGTDNSPLHF. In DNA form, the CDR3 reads TGCAGTGCTAGTACCGGGACGGATAATTCACCCCTCCACTTT.

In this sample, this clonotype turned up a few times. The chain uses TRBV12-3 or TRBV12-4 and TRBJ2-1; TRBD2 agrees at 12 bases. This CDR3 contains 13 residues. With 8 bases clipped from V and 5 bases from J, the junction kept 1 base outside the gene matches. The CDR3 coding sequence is TGTGCCAGCCTAGCGGGAGGGCACAATGAGCAGTTCTTC. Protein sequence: CASLAGGHNEQFF.

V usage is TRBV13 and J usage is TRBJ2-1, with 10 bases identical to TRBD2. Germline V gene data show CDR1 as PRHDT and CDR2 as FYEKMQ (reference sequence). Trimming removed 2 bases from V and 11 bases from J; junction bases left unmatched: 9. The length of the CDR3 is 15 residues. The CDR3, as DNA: TGTGCCAGCAGCTTAAGGCCGGGACTAGCGCTGCAGCAGTTCTTC. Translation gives CASSLRPGLALQQFF. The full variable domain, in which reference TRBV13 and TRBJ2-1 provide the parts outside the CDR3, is AAGVIQSPRHLIKEKRETATLKCYPIPRHDTVYWYQQGPGQDPQFLISFYEKMQSDKGSIPDRFSAQQFSDYHSELNMSSLELGDSALYFCASSLRPGLALQQFFGPGTRLTVL.

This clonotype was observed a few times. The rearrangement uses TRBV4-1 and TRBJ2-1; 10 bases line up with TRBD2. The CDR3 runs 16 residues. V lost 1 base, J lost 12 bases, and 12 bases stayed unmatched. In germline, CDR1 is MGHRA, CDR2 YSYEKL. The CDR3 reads CASSQAGTSERIWQFF. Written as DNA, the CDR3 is TGCGCCAGCAGCCAAGCCGGGACTAGCGAGCGGATTTGGCAGTTCTTC.

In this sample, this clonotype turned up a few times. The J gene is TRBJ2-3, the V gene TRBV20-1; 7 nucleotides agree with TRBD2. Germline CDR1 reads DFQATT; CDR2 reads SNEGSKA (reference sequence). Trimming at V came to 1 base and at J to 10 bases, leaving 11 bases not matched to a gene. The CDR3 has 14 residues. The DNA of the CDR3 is TGCAGTGCTAGAGCCCTGGCGGGGGTTACGCCGCAGTATTTT. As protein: CSARALAGVTPQYF.

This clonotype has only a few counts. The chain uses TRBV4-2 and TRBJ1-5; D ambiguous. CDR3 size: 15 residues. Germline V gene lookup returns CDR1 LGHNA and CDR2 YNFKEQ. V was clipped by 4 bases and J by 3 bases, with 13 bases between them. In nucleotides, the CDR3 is TGTGCCAGCAGCCGGACGGGAGAAGACAATCAGCCCCAGCATTTT. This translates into CASSRTGEDNQPQHF.

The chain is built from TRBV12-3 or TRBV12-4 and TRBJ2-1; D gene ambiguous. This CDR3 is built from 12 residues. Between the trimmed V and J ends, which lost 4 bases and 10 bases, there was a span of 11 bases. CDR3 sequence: CASSSPFREQFF. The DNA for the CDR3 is TGTGCCAGCAGTTCCCCCTTTAGGGAGCAGTTCTTC.

The CDR3 sequence: CASSEPRPPAPYTDTQYF. The CDR3 DNA sequence: TGTGCCAGCAGTGAACCCCGTCCGCCGGCCCCCTACACAGATACGCAGTATTTT. This rearrangement joins TRBV2 to TRBJ2-3; D not certain. V was trimmed by 2 bases and J by 2 bases, leaving 20 bases between them. This CDR3 comprises 18 residues. CDR1 is SNHLY, CDR2 FYNNEI, per germline.

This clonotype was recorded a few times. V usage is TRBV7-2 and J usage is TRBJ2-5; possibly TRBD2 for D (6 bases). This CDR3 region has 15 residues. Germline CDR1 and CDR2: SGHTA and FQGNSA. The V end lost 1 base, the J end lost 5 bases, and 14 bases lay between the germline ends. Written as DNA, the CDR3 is TGTGCCAGCAGCTTAGTTCCGGGAGTGGGGGAGACCCAGTACTTC. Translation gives CASSLVPGVGETQYF.

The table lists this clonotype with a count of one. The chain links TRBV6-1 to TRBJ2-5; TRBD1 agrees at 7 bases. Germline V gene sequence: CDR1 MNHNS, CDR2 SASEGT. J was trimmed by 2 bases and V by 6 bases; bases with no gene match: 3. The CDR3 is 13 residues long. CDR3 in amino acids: CASRVTGQETQYF. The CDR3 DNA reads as TGTGCCAGCAGGGTGACAGGGCAAGAGACCCAGTACTTC.

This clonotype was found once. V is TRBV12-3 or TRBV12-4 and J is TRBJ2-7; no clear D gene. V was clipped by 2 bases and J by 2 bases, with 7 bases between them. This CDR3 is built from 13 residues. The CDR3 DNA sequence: TGTGCCAGCAGTTTAATAGGCACCTACGAGCAGTACTTC. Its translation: CASSLIGTYEQYF.